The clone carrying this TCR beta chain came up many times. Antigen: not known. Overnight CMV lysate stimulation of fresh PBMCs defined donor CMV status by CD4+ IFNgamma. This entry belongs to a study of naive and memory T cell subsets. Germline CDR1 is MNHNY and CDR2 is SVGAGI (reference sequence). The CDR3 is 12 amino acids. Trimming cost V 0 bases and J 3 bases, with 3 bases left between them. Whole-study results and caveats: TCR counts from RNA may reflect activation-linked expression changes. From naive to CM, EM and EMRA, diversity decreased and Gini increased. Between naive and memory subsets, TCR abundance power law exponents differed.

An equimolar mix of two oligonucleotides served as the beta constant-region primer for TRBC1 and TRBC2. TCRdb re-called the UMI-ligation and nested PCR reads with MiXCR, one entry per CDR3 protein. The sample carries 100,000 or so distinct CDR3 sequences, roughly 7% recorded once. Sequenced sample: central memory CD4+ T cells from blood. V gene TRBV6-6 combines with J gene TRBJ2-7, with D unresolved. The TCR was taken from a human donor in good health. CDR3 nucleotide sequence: TGTGCCAGCAGTTACTCACGCTACGAGCAGTACTTC. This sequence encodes CASSYSRYEQYF.